This paragraph reports one T cell receptor (beta chain). Its antigen is undetermined. The source of the sample is a study of cytotoxic CD8 clonotypes in ibrutinib-treated CLL. Study overall: Response samples were taken after a median about twelve months of treatment, range 6 to 36.

Study observations and caveats: Sampling time points were not equivalent between sustained-remission and progressing patients. Baseline clonality, higher than in age-matched healthy donors, tracked circulating CD8+ T-cell counts.

Cryopreserved PBMCs provided around 2 micrograms of genomic DNA for the TCR beta libraries. TCRdb's table, derived via immunoSEQ multiplex PCR, lists solely in-frame clones and lacks some. In the table there are about 130,000 clones, 84% of which are singletons. This TCR came from a human donor with chronic lymphocytic leukemia. Specimen: PBMCs, collected after 24 months of ibrutinib treatment.

In DNA, the CDR3 is TGTGCCAGCTCACCCGTGACAGGGGGATCAACCGGGGAGCTGTTTTTT. It encodes CASSPVTGGSTGELFF. The gene calls are TRBV18 and TRBJ2-2; the match to TRBD1 covers 9 bases. The CDR3 has 16 amino acids. CDR1 is KGHSH and CDR2 is LQKENI in the germline V gene. V dropped 3 bases and J dropped 5; count of bases not matched to a gene: 7.